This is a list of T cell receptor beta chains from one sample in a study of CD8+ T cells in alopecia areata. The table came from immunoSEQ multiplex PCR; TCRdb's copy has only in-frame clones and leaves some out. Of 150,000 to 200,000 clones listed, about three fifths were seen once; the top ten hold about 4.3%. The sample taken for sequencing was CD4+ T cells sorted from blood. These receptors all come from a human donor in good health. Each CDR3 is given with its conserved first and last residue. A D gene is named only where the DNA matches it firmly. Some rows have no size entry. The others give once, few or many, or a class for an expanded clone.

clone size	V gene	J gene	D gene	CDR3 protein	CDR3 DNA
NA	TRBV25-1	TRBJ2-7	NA	CASSDGGYEQYF	TGTGCCAGCAGTGACGGGGGTTACGAGCAGTACTTC
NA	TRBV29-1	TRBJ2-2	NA	CSARSRVGTGELFF	TGCAGCGCCCGAAGCAGGGTCGGGACCGGGGAGCTGTTTTTT
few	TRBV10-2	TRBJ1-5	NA	CASSGGQSGQPQHF	TGCGCCAGCAGTGGAGGACAATCAGGACAGCCCCAGCATTTT
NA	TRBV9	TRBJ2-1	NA	CASSVASRSNEQFF	TGTGCCAGCAGCGTAGCTAGCAGGTCAAATGAGCAGTTCTTC
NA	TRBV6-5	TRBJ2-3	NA	CATYRAGSADTQYF	TGTGCCACCTACAGGGCCGGGAGCGCAGATACGCAGTATTTT
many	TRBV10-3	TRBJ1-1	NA	CAISESSAANTEAFF	TGTGCCATCAGTGAGTCGAGTGCAGCTAACACTGAAGCTTTCTTT
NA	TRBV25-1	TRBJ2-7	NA	CASSEYSAPTYEQYF	TGTGCCAGCAGTGAATATTCGGCTCCTACCTACGAGCAGTACTTC
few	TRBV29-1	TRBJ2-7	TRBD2	CSVGGLAGDHEQYF	TGCAGCGTGGGAGGACTAGCGGGAGACCACGAGCAGTACTTC
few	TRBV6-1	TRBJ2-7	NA	CASSTRDGGEQYF	TGTGCCAGCAGTACGAGGGACGGGGGCGAGCAGTACTTC
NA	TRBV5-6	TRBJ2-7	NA	CASSLYGQSSYEQYF	TGTGCCAGCAGCTTATACGGACAGAGCTCCTACGAGCAGTACTTC
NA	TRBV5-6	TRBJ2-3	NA	CASSESGGGTDTQYF	TGTGCCAGCAGCGAATCAGGTGGCGGCACAGATACGCAGTATTTT
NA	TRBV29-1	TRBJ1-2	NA	CSVPGVNYGYTF	TGCAGCGTCCCCGGCGTTAACTATGGCTACACCTTC
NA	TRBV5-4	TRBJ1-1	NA	CASSGRNLNTEAFF	TGTGCCAGCAGCGGACGGAATTTGAACACTGAAGCTTTCTTT
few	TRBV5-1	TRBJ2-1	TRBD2	CASSLSGTSVGNEQFF	TGCGCCAGCAGCTTATCCGGGACTAGCGTGGGGAATGAGCAGTTCTTC
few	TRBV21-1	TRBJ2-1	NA	CASSYHLSEQFF	TGTGCCAGCAGCTACCATTTAAGTGAGCAGTTCTTC
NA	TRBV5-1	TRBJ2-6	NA	CASSLKSSGANVLTF	TGCGCCAGCAGCTTGAAGAGCTCTGGGGCCAACGTCCTGACTTTC
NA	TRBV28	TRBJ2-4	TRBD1	CASNPDRVKNIQYF	TGTGCCAGCAATCCCGACAGGGTCAAAAACATTCAGTACTTC
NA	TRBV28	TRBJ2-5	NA	CASSSGTRETQYF	TGTGCCAGCAGTTCCGGGACGAGGGAGACCCAGTACTTC
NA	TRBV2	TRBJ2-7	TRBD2	CASSPGLAGYEQYF	TGTGCCAGCAGCCCGGGACTAGCGGGCTACGAGCAGTACTTC
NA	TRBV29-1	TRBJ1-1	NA	CSAKDQNTEAFF	TGCAGCGCTAAGGATCAGAACACTGAAGCTTTCTTT
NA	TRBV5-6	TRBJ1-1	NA	CASSGDTGMNTEAFF	TGTGCCAGCAGCGGGGATACAGGGATGAACACTGAAGCTTTCTTT
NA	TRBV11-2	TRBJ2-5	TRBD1	CASSSRQGSVETQYF	TGTGCCAGCAGCTCCAGACAGGGGTCAGTAGAGACCCAGTACTTC
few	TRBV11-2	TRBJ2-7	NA	CASSYRPDLYEQYF	TGTGCCAGCAGCTACAGGCCGGACCTCTACGAGCAGTACTTC
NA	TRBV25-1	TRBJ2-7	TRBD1	CASRGGGHRGGHEQYF	TGTGCCAGCAGGGGCGGTGGGCACAGGGGTGGGCACGAGCAGTACTTC
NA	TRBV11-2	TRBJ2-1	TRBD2	CASSLVAGAPTEQFF	TGTGCCAGCAGCTTAGTGGCGGGAGCTCCTACTGAGCAGTTCTTC
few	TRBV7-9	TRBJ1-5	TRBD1	CASSPGQASGQPQHF	TGTGCCAGCAGCCCGGGACAGGCTTCGGGACAGCCCCAGCATTTT
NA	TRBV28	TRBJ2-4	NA	CASSPVDTTYIQYF	TGTGCCAGCAGTCCCGTCGACACGACTTACATTCAGTACTTC
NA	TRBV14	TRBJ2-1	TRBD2	CASSQVGLAGGPWQFF	TGTGCCAGCAGCCAAGTCGGACTAGCGGGAGGGCCTTGGCAGTTCTTC
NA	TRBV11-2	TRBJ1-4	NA	CASSLRRTNEKLFF	TGTGCCAGCAGCTTAAGGAGGACTAATGAAAAACTGTTTTTT
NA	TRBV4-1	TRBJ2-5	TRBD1	CASSQDGTGGKTQYF	TGCGCCAGCAGCCAAGATGGGACAGGGGGCAAGACCCAGTACTTC
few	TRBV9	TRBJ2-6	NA	CASSLDSGANVLTF	TGTGCCAGCAGCCTAGATTCTGGGGCCAACGTCCTGACTTTC
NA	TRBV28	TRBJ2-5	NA	CASSLGGGPVETQYF	TGTGCCAGCAGTTTAGGCGGGGGCCCAGTGGAGACCCAGTACTTC
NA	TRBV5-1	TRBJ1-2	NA	CASRTGNYGYTF	TGCGCCAGCAGGACTGGGAACTATGGCTACACCTTC
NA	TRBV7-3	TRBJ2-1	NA	CASSLGGPNEQFF	TGTGCCAGCAGCCTCGGAGGTCCCAATGAGCAGTTCTTC
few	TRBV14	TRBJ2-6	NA	CASSQAAGSGANVLTF	TGTGCCAGCAGCCAAGCGGCAGGATCTGGGGCCAACGTCCTGACTTTC
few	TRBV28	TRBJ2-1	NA	CASSQSGNEQFF	TGTGCCAGCAGCCAGTCGGGCAATGAGCAGTTCTTC
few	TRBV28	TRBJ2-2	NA	CASSLLPPGTSIAGELFF	TGTGCCAGCAGCCTATTACCTCCGGGAACTAGCATTGCCGGGGAGCTGTTTTTT
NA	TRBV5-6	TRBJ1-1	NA	CASSLDLGNRRNTEAFF	TGTGCCAGCAGCTTGGACTTGGGCAACCGCAGGAACACTGAAGCTTTCTTT
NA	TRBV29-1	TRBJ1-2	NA	CSVARGTYGYTF	TGCAGCGTTGCCAGGGGCACCTATGGCTACACCTTC
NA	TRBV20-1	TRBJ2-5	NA	CSANRETQYF	TGCAGTGCTAACCGAGAGACCCAGTACTTC
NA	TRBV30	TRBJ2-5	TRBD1	CALERFGQGQGTQYF	TGTGCCTTGGAGCGGTTCGGACAGGGGCAGGGGACCCAGTACTTC
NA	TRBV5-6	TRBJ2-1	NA	CASSLRLLGYNEQFF	TGTGCCAGCAGCTTACGCCTGCTTGGGTACAATGAGCAGTTCTTC
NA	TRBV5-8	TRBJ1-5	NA	CASSLRVVGNQPQHF	TGTGCCAGCAGCTTGCGGGTAGTCGGCAATCAGCCCCAGCATTTT
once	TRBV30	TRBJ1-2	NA	CAWSDPYLRNYGYTF	TGTGCCTGGAGTGACCCCTACCTAAGGAACTATGGCTACACCTTC
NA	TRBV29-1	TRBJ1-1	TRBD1	CSVFTGATEAFF	TGCAGCGTTTTCACAGGGGCAACTGAAGCTTTCTTT
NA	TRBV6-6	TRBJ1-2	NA	CASRGTLPGYTF	TGTGCCAGCAGGGGGACACTCCCCGGCTACACCTTC
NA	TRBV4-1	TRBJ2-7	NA	CASSPPGPPYEQYF	TGCGCCAGCAGCCCCCCCGGTCCCCCCTACGAGCAGTACTTC
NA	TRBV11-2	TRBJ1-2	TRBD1	CASSPRQGASVGYTF	TGTGCCAGCAGCCCCCGACAGGGGGCCTCGGTTGGCTACACCTTC
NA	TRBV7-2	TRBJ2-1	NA	CASSLTTGASYNEQFF	TGTGCCAGCAGCTTAACGACAGGAGCCTCCTACAATGAGCAGTTCTTC
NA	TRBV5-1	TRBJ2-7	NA	CASSLAFDEQYF	TGCGCCAGCAGCTTGGCCTTCGACGAGCAGTACTTC
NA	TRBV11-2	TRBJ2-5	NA	CASSLGRVSQETQYF	TGTGCCAGCAGCTTAGGGCGGGTTAGCCAAGAGACCCAGTACTTC
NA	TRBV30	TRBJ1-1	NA	CAWSRGWDTEAFF	TGTGCCTGGAGTAGGGGATGGGACACTGAAGCTTTCTTT
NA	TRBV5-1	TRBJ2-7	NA	CASSSPDRLEQYF	TGCGCCAGCAGCTCCCCGGACCGATTGGAGCAGTACTTC
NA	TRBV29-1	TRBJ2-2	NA	CSVRLKGVFAGELFF	TGCAGCGTGCGACTAAAGGGGGTTTTCGCCGGGGAGCTGTTTTTT
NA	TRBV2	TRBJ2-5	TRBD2	CASRGGLAGTQYF	TGTGCCAGCAGAGGGGGACTAGCCGGGACCCAGTACTTC
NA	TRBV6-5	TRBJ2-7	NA	CASSQAYEQYF	TGTGCCAGCAGCCAAGCCTACGAGCAGTACTTC
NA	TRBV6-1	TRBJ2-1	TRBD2	CASSDGMDGRSYNEQFF	TGTGCCAGCAGTGATGGTATGGACGGGAGGTCCTACAATGAGCAGTTCTTC
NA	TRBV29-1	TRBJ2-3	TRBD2	CSPRLAEIPDTQYF	TGCAGCCCCCGACTAGCGGAAATCCCCGATACGCAGTATTTT
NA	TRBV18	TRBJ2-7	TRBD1	CASSIDRVSYEQYF	TGTGCCAGCTCAATTGACAGGGTCTCCTACGAGCAGTACTTC
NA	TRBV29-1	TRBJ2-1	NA	CSVNSYNEQFF	TGCAGCGTTAATTCCTACAATGAGCAGTTCTTC